This T cell receptor beta chain was sequenced for a study of human T cells and chemical hapten exposure. Study as a whole: TCR yields per sample varied, mainly owing to small pooled library volume differences.

Whole-study results and caveats: Unchanged with DPC sensitization were TCRs above 1 in 1000 frequency.

This clonotype was observed a handful of times. The antigen is undetermined. Time point meaning: healthy volunteer bleed at 6 weeks. The study extracted total RNA from unfractionated whole blood. Each cDNA molecule in the library carried unique molecular identifiers. In the source study's methods: Individual samples carried between about 23,224 and 690,600 TCRs, with 80,000 to 100,000 as the median. In TCRdb, the RACE reads were re-called with MiXCR into one record per CDR3 protein. The V and J calls follow TCRdb's processing rather than the paper's. The sample records under 45,000 distinct CDR3 sequences, roughly 5.5% being singletons. The source of this sequence is a human donor in good health. Some clones in this sample may be carry-over from other donors' samples. The sample comprised whole blood.

The CDR3 sequence: CASSFDRGVHEQYF. In nucleotides, the CDR3 is TGTGCCAGCAGCTTCGACAGGGGGGTACACGAGCAGTACTTC. V is TRBV11-2 and J is TRBJ2-7, with TRBD1 matching over 9 bases. CDR1 and CDR2 from the germline V gene are SGHAT and FQNNGV. This CDR3 has 14 residues. With V trimmed by 3 bases and J by 5 bases, 5 bases remained unmatched.